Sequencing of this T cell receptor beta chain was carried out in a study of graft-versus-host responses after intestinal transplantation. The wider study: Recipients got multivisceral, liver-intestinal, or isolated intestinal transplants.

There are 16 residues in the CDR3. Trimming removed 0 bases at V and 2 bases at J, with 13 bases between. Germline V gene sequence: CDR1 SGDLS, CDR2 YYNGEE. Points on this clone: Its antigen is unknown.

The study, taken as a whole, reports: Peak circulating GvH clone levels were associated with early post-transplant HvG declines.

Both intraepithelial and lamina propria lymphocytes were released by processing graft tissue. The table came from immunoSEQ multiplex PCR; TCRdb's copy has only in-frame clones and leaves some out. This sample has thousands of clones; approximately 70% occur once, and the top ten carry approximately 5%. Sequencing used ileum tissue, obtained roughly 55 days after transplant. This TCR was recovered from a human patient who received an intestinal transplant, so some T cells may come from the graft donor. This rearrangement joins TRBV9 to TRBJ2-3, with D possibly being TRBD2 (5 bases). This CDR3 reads CASSVGSREDTDTQYF. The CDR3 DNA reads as TGTGCCAGCAGCGTAGGATCCCGGGAAGACACAGATACGCAGTATTTT.